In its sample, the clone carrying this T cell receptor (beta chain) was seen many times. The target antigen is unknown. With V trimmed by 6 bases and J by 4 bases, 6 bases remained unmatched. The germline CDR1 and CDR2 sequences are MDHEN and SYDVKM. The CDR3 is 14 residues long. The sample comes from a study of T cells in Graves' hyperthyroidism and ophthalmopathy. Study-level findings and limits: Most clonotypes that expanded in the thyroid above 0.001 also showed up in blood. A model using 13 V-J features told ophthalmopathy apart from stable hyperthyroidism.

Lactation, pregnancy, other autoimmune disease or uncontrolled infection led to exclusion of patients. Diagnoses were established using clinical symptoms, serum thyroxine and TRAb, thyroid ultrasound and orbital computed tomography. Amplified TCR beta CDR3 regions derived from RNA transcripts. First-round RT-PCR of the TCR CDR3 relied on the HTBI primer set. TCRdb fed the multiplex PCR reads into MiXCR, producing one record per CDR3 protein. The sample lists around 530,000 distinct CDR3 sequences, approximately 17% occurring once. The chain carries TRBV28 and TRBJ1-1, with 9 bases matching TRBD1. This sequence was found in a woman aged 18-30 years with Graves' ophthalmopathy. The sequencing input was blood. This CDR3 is CASRTGGLATEAFF. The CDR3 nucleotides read TGTGCCAGCAGGACAGGGGGTTTGGCCACTGAAGCTTTCTTT.